This T cell receptor (beta chain) was observed in a study of molecular identifiers for immune sequencing clone quantification. TCRdb used MiXCR to reprocess the PCR reads, holding one entry per CDR3 protein. This repertoire shows more than 450,000 distinct CDR3 sequences, approximately 25% found once; its top ten account for over 0.6%. The V and J ends lost 4 bases and 6 bases, in that order; junction bases with no gene match: 5. CDR3 length: 13 residues. CDR1 MNHEY and CDR2 SVGEGT come from the germline V gene. The source is a human donor in good health. Some libraries in this study had Jurkat cell RNA spiked in. Sample: naive CD8+ T cells from blood, with Jurkat cell RNA spiked in. Noted subset: FACS-sorted CD8+CD4-CCR7+CD45RA+ naive T cells. This chain connects TRBV6-2 or TRBV6-3 to TRBJ1-1; 7 bases agree with TRBD1. In nucleotides, the CDR3 is TGTGCCAGCAGTTTCAGGGGGACGGCTGAAGCTTTCTTT. Translating it yields CASSFRGTAEAFF.